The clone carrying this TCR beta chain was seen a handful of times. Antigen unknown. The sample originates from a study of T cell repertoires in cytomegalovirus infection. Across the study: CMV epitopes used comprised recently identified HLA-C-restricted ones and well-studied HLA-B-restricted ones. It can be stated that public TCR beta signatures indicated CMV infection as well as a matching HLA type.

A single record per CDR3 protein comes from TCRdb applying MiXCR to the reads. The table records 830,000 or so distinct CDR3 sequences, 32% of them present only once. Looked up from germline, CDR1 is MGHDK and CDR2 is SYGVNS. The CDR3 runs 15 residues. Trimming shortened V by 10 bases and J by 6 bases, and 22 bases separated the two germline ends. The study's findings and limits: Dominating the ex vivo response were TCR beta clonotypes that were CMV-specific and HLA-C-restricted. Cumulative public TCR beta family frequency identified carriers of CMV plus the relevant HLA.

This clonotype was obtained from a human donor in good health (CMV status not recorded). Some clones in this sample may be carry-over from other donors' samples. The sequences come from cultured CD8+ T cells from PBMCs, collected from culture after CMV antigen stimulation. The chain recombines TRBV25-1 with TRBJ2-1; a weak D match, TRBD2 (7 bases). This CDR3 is CATGGWRGGRNEQFF. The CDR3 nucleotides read TGTGCCACTGGGGGGTGGAGGGGGGGCCGCAATGAGCAGTTCTTC.